The clone carrying this TCR beta chain showed up just a few times. One end of the junction fails to match germline, which may point to a read error. This record comes from a study of patients and donors after allogeneic stem cell transplantation. The germline V gene encodes CDR1 PRHDT and CDR2 FYEKMQ (reference sequence). The CDR3 spans 15 residues. TCRdb reprocessed the RT-PCR reads via MiXCR and lists one record per CDR3 protein. There are some 880,000 distinct CDR3 sequences in the sample; more than 15% occur only once, and 5% to 7.5% lies in the top ten. The chain uses TRBV13 and TRBJ1-1, with D possibly matching TRBD1 (5 bases). This TCR derives from a human donor who was either an allogeneic HSCT recipient or a stem cell or donor lymphocyte infusion donor (not recorded which). It is not recorded whose cells these are; they may come from a transplant donor. Material: blood, either unsorted or a sorted T cell fraction (not recorded which). CDR3 DNA sequence: TGTGCCAGCAGCATAGGACATTCCAAGGAGGCTGAAGCTTTCTTT. This encodes CASSIGHSKEAEAFF.